The 28 T cell receptor beta chains given below trace back to one sample, sequenced in a study of blood T cells in healthy people across ages. Combining a sample-barcoded 5' primer with a J-beta primer mix, a second PCR ran for about 7 to 11 cycles. TCRdb re-called the 5' RACE reads with MiXCR, one entry per CDR3 protein. Of 1,500,000 or so distinct CDR3 sequences in the sample, roughly 64% are singletons; the top ten hold 6.7%. Material: blood. These receptors originate from a man younger than 35 in good health.

The chain couples TRBV2 to TRBJ2-1; D is undetermined. CDR3 length: 13 residues. Germline V gene lookup returns CDR1 SNHLY and CDR2 FYNNEI. The ends were cut back, 3 bases at V and 7 bases at J, with 10 bases in the middle. The CDR3 DNA sequence: TGTGCCAGCAGTGAGGTCCTCTTGAATGAGCAGTTCTTC. It translates to CASSEVLLNEQFF. The complete variable domain, with remaining parts taken from reference TRBV2 and TRBJ2-1, reads EPEVTQTPSHQVTQMGQEVILRCVPISNHLYFYWYRQILGQKVEFLVSFYNNEISEKSEIFDDQFSVERPDGSNFTLKIRSTKLEDSAMYFCASSEVLLNEQFFGPGTRLTVL.

The chain is built from TRBV6-5 and TRBJ1-2; TRBD1 might be the D (6 bases). Germline CDR1 MNHEY, CDR2 SVGAGI. CDR3 size: 14 residues. V was pared by 2 bases and J by 4 bases, with 11 bases between. The CDR3 nucleotides read TGTGCCAGCAGTTACAGGGACAACTCCTATGGCTACACCTTC. Amino acids: CASSYRDNSYGYTF.

The genes are TRBV29-1 and TRBJ2-3; 8 bases match TRBD1. In germline, CDR1 is SQVTM, CDR2 ANQGSEA. The CDR3 covers 16 residues. Trimming at V came to 3 bases and at J to 0 bases, leaving 8 bases not matched to a gene. This chain's CDR3 is CSVDGVRGQSTDTQYF. Here the CDR3 DNA reads TGCAGCGTTGACGGGGTCAGGGGGCAGAGCACAGATACGCAGTATTTT.

The rearrangement joins TRBV29-1 to TRBJ2-1; D is possibly TRBD2 (5 bases). The J call may be incorrect, as the DNA end agrees better with TRBJ2-7. Germline assignment: CDR1 SQVTM and CDR2 ANQGSEA. CDR3 length equals 14 residues. The CDR3 DNA sequence: TGCAGCGTTGCGGGAAGGGTGTCCTACAATGAGCAGTACTTC. Translation gives CSVAGRVSYNEQYF.

The chain is built from TRBV29-1 and TRBJ2-7; 11 nucleotides agree with TRBD1. The assigned J gene may be wrong: the sequence end matches TRBJ2-5 better. Germline CDR1 reads SQVTM; CDR2 reads ANQGSEA. The CDR3 sequence is 14 residues long. CDR3 residues: CSVGAGQGGETQYF. In nucleotides, the CDR3 is TGCAGCGTTGGGGCGGGACAGGGGGGAGAGACCCAGTACTTC.

The chain links TRBV29-1 to TRBJ2-3, with D tentatively TRBD1 (5 bases). CDR3 length: 11 amino acids. Trimming left V 6 bases short and J 8 bases short, with 12 bases between. Germline V gene sequence: CDR1 SQVTM, CDR2 ANQGSEA. The CDR3 region is CSVRQGPTQYF. The CDR3 DNA sequence: TGCAGCGTCCGTCAGGGCCCTACGCAGTATTTT.

The sample holds one count of this clonotype. The chain joins TRBV14 to TRBJ1-4, with a tentative D call TRBD1 (5 bases). This CDR3 has 13 residues. Trimming cost V 7 bases and J 3 bases, with 9 bases left between them. CDR1 SGHDN and CDR2 FVKESK come from the germline V gene. CDR3 nucleotide sequence: TGTGCCAGCAAGGGGACGGCTAATGAAAAACTGTTTTTT. Protein: CASKGTANEKLFF.

This clonotype was counted a few times. The CDR3 region is CASSFDSPVGEETQYF. In DNA form, the CDR3 reads TGTGCCAGCAGTTTCGACTCTCCCGTCGGTGAGGAGACCCAGTACTTC. The V call is TRBV6-5, the J call TRBJ2-5; D unclear. CDR1 MNHEY and CDR2 SVGAGI come from the germline V gene. The CDR3 is 16 amino acids. V lost 4 bases and J 5 bases, leaving 20 bases between the germline ends.

The rearrangement uses TRBV7-9 and TRBJ2-7; D is perhaps TRBD2 (5 bases). Looked up from germline, CDR1 is SEHNR and CDR2 is FQNEAQ (reference sequence). This CDR3 is built from 14 residues. Trimming shortened V by 2 bases and J by 6 bases, and 14 bases separated the two germline ends. This CDR3 is CASSLHQVSGEQYF. CDR3 nucleotides: TGTGCCAGCAGCTTACATCAGGTGAGCGGCGAGCAGTACTTC.

This clonotype was picked up a small number of times. The chain uses TRBV20-1 and TRBJ2-7, with unresolved D. The CDR3 has 13 residues. The germline V gene has CDR1 DFQATT and CDR2 SNEGSKA (reference sequence). V shed 5 bases and J shed 0 bases, with 11 bases lying between them. This CDR3 reads CSALDGSSYEQYF. The CDR3 DNA sequence: TGCAGTGCTCTAGACGGTAGCTCCTACGAGCAGTACTTC.

The chain couples TRBV24-1 to TRBJ1-5; possible D gene TRBD1, 5 bases. The germline gives CDR1 KGHDR, CDR2 SFDVKD. This CDR3 region has 14 residues. The germline V and J ends were trimmed by 4 bases and 5 bases, with 11 bases remaining between them. In nucleotides, the CDR3 is TGTGCCACCAGTGAGTCAGGGATGGATCAGCCCCAGCATTTT. Protein: CATSESGMDQPQHF.

CDR3 sequence (DNA): TGCGCCAGCAGCCAGGGTCTCAACAGGGAGCTCGGCTATGGCTACACCTTC. Its protein is CASSQGLNRELGYGYTF. This chain connects TRBV4-3 to TRBJ1-2, with a possible D match to TRBD1 (6 bases). Trimming removed 3 bases from V and 4 bases from J, with 21 bases in between. This CDR3 region has 17 residues. CDR1 and CDR2 (germline): LGHNA, YSLEER.

J is TRBJ2-6 and V is TRBV4-3; no clear D gene. Looked up from germline, CDR1 is LGHNA and CDR2 is YSLEER. This CDR3 is 20 amino acids long. V gave up 5 bases and J gave up 0 bases, with 23 bases separating them. The CDR3 DNA reads as TGCGCCAGCAGCTTTCGTCCTGTCGTATTTGTCCTCTCTGGGGCCAACGTCCTGACTTTC. It codes for CASSFRPVVFVLSGANVLTF.

The CDR3 loop reads CASSYGLAGGSYNEQFF. DNA for the CDR3: TGTGCCAGCAGTTACGGACTAGCGGGGGGCTCCTACAATGAGCAGTTCTTC. The chain employs TRBV6-5 and TRBJ2-1; TRBD2 matches 14 bases. The V gene's germline CDR1 is MNHEY and CDR2 SVGAGI. V shed 2 bases, J shed 0 bases, and the junction held 0 bases outside the gene matches. The length of the CDR3 is 17 residues.

The chain uses TRBV28 and TRBJ1-1; D perhaps matches TRBD1 (6 bases). CDR1 and CDR2 from the germline V gene are MDHEN and SYDVKM. The CDR3 is 13 residues long. Trimming removed 4 bases at V and 4 bases at J, with 10 bases between. The CDR3 sequence: CASSCQGCTEAFF. The CDR3 DNA reads as TGTGCCAGCAGTTGTCAGGGGTGCACTGAAGCTTTCTTT.

The chain combines TRBV10-3 with TRBJ2-5, with TRBD2 matching 7 bases. The CDR3 runs 15 residues. V dropped 4 bases and J dropped 3; count of bases not matched to a gene: 8. Germline V lookup: CDR1 ENHRY, CDR2 SYGVKD. The DNA for the CDR3 is TGTGCCATCAGTGTTGCTAGCGGTATCGAAGAGACCCAGTACTTC. Translating gives CAISVASGIEETQYF.

The rearrangement uses TRBV20-1 and TRBJ1-5; D gene ambiguous. Trimming pared 0 bases from V and 6 bases from J, leaving 18 bases between. The CDR3 runs 16 residues. Germline-derived CDR1 and CDR2 are DFQATT and SNEGSKA (reference sequence). CDR3 nucleotide sequence: TGCAGTGCTAGAGATCGCACCTTAGGTAATCTTCAGCCCCAGCATTTT. Amino acids: CSARDRTLGNLQPQHF.

The chain links TRBV11-3 to TRBJ2-5; maybe TRBD2 (7 bases). With 4 bases removed from V and 2 bases from J, the gap between germline ends came to 14 bases. This CDR3 region has 15 residues. CDR1 is SGHNT and CDR2 is YENEEA in the germline V gene. The CDR3 spells CASSSGGLRQETQYF. The CDR3 DNA is TGTGCCAGCAGCTCCGGGGGGCTAAGACAAGAGACCCAGTACTTC.

The V gene is TRBV12-3 or TRBV12-4, the J gene TRBJ2-3; no clear D gene. The CDR3 sequence is 13 residues long. Between the trimmed V and J ends, which lost 7 bases and 3 bases, there was a span of 11 bases. CDR3 protein: CASTYSETDTQYF. DNA of the CDR3: TGTGCCAGCACCTATTCGGAGACAGATACGCAGTATTTT.

In its sample, this clonotype was seen a few times. J is TRBJ2-7 and V is TRBV12-3 or TRBV12-4; D ambiguous. Trimming removed 3 bases from V and 3 bases from J, with 15 bases in between. The CDR3 sequence is 15 residues long. The CDR3 DNA sequence: TGTGCCAGCAGTTTGTCAGGTGGGCAGCACTACGAGCAGTACTTC. It specifies CASSLSGGQHYEQYF.

In DNA form, the CDR3 reads TGCGCCAGCAGCCGAGGCGGAGGGACAGTAGGCTATGGCTACACCTTC. Translation gives CASSRGGGTVGYGYTF. The V gene is TRBV4-1, the J gene TRBJ1-2; 7 bases align to TRBD1. With V trimmed by 4 bases and J by 4 bases, 12 bases remained unmatched. CDR1 is MGHRA and CDR2 is YSYEKL in the germline V gene. CDR3 length: 16 amino acids.

The chain couples TRBV4-1 to TRBJ2-4, with 8 positions matching TRBD1. The J call may be mistaken, given a closer DNA end match to TRBJ2-7. Germline V lookup: CDR1 MGHRA, CDR2 YSYEKL. The CDR3 spans 15 residues. In DNA, the CDR3 is TGCGCCAGCAGCCCCAGGGGGCGAGTATCCGGCGAGCAGTACTTC. The encoded protein is CASSPRGRVSGEQYF.

The rearrangement uses TRBV29-1 and TRBJ1-2; 7 bases align to TRBD1. The length of the CDR3 is 12 residues. From germline, CDR1 is SQVTM and CDR2 ANQGSEA. V gave up 3 bases and J gave up 6 bases; unmatched junction bases: 4. The CDR3 is CSVDTGVDGYTF. The CDR3 DNA follows: TGCAGCGTTGACACAGGGGTAGATGGCTACACCTTC.

This chain links TRBV18 with TRBJ2-1; TRBD1 matches at 7 bases. There are 16 residues in the CDR3. Germline V gene data show CDR1 as KGHSH and CDR2 as LQKENI. Losses at the gene ends were 3 bases for V and 6 bases for J; bases not matched to a gene: 11. CDR3 protein: CASSPLETGPFNEQFF. The CDR3 DNA follows: TGTGCCAGCTCACCCCTCGAGACAGGGCCCTTCAATGAGCAGTTCTTC.

The chain combines TRBV6-1 with TRBJ1-4, with D perhaps matching TRBD1 (6 bases). The CDR3 is 15 residues long. In germline, CDR1 is MNHNS, CDR2 SASEGT. Between the trimmed V and J ends, which lost 5 bases and 0 bases, there was a span of 10 bases. The chain's CDR3 is CASSLWTATNEKLFF. CDR3 DNA sequence: TGTGCCAGCAGTCTATGGACAGCAACTAATGAAAAACTGTTTTTT.

In this sample, this clonotype turned up once. The gene calls are TRBV6-7 and TRBJ1-4; D remains ambiguous. TRBV6-7 is an open reading frame whose function is uncertain. The CDR3 spans 15 residues. V was shortened by 2 bases and J by 0 bases, with 7 bases between the two germline ends. The CDR3 DNA is TGTGCCAGCAGTTACCCGGTGGCAACTAATGAAAAACTGTTTTTT. Amino acid sequence: CASSYPVATNEKLFF.

The J gene is TRBJ2-3, the V gene TRBV4-2, with TRBD1 matching 9 bases. The CDR3 loop spans 17 amino acids. Germline CDR1 LGHNA, CDR2 YNFKEQ. Trimming cost V 6 bases and J 4 bases; bases outside gene matches: 14. The CDR3 DNA is TGTGCCAGCAGTTCGACGGGGGACAGGGAGATCCCAGATACGCAGTATTTT. Translated: CASSSTGDREIPDTQYF.

V usage is TRBV30 and J usage is TRBJ2-5, with unresolved D. The CDR3 loop spans 14 amino acids. Germline V CDR1 and CDR2: GTSNPN, SVGIG (reference sequence). Trimming took off 2 bases at V and 11 bases at J, with 21 bases between the two ends. The CDR3 protein is CAWSYGSTGKEQYF. DNA of the CDR3: TGTGCCTGGAGTTATGGATCGACTGGGAAAGAGCAGTACTTC.